This T cell receptor beta chain was identified during a study of CD8+ T cells in alopecia areata. Specimens obtained from alopecia areata patients comprised lesional scalp punch biopsies and peripheral blood. V was pared by 4 bases and J by 4 bases, with 15 bases between. The CDR3 sequence is 14 residues long. The germline V gene encodes CDR1 SGHNT and CDR2 YYREEE (reference sequence). The authors extracted RNA and reverse transcribed it into cDNA as the sequencing template. Clones were read by immunoSEQ multiplex PCR, and TCRdb kept only the in-frame ones, dropping some. The profile shows fewer than 40,000 clones, approximately 58% of them singletons.

This chain links TRBV5-4 with TRBJ2-7; D could derive from TRBD1 or TRBD2 (6 bases each). Sequenced material: NKG2D-high CD8+ T cells sorted from blood. The TCR was taken from a human donor with alopecia areata. CDR3 region: CASSQGWGAYEQYF. CDR3 coding DNA: TGTGCCAGCAGCCAGGGATGGGGGGCTTACGAGCAGTACTTC.